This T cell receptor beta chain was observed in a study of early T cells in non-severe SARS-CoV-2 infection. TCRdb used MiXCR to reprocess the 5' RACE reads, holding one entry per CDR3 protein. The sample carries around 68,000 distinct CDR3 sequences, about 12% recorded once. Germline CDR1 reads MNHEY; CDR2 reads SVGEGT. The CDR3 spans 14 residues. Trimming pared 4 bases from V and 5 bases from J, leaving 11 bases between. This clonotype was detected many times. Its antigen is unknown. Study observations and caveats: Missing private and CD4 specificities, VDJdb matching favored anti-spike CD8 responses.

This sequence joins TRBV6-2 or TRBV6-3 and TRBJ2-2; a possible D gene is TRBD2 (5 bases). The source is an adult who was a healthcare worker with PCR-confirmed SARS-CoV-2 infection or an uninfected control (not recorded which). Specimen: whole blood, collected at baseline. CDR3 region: CASSLGSETGELFF. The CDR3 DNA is TGTGCCAGCAGTTTGGGGAGCGAGACCGGGGAGCTGTTTTTT.